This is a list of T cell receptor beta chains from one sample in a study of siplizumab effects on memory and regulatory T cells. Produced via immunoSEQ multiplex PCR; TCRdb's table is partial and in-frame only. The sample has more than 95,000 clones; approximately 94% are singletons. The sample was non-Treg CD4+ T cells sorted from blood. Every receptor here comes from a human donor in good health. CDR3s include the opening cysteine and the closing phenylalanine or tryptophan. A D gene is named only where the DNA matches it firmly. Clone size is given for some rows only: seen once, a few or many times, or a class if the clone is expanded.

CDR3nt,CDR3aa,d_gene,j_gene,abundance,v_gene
TGTGCCAGCAGCTTACCCGGGACAGGGCAGAACGAGCAGTACTTC,CASSLPGTGQNEQYF,TRBD1,TRBJ2-7,.,TRBV7-2
TGTGCCAGCAGTGACGGCTACGAGCAGTACTTC,CASSDGYEQYF,.,TRBJ2-7,.,TRBV6-4
TGTGCCAGCAGTTTATTCTCAGGGGCGGGGGGCACTGAAGCTTTCTTT,CASSLFSGAGGTEAFF,.,TRBJ1-1,.,TRBV28
TGTGCCAGCAGCGGGACGGGACGGCACTATGGCTACACCTTC,CASSGTGRHYGYTF,.,TRBJ1-2,.,TRBV5-4
TGTGCCAGCAGCTTTCAGGGAACAATCTCTGGAAACACCATATATTTT,CASSFQGTISGNTIYF,.,TRBJ1-3,.,TRBV7-9
TGCGCCAGCAGCTTGGATGGATCTGGGGCCAACGTCCTGACTTTC,CASSLDGSGANVLTF,.,TRBJ2-6,.,TRBV5-1
TGTGCCAGCAGCCTACCGCACCAACTAGCGAGTCTAACCTACGAGCAGTACTTC,CASSLPHQLASLTYEQYF,TRBD2,TRBJ2-7,once,TRBV7-9
TGCGCCAGCAGCGCGTTAGAGGTGGGACAAGCCTACAATGAGCAGTTCTTC,CASSALEVGQAYNEQFF,.,TRBJ2-1,.,TRBV5-1
TGTGCCAGCAGTTACGGGGAGGGGTATGAGCAGTTCTTC,CASSYGEGYEQFF,TRBD2,TRBJ2-1,.,TRBV6-6
TGTGCCAGCAGTGAAGAGTCGGTGAACACTGAAGCTTTCTTT,CASSEESVNTEAFF,.,TRBJ1-1,once,TRBV6-4
TGTGCCAGCAGTTTTGAACTAGCGGGCAACAATGAGCAGTTCTTC,CASSFELAGNNEQFF,TRBD2,TRBJ2-1,.,TRBV27
TGCGCCAGCAGTGAGTCTGGGGTTCGCTACGAGCAGTACTTC,CASSESGVRYEQYF,.,TRBJ2-7,.,TRBV10-2
TGTGCCAGTAGTACCGCCCCCGGGACAAATAATCAGCCCCAGCATTTT,CASSTAPGTNNQPQHF,.,TRBJ1-5,.,TRBV19
TGTGCCAGCAGTGATAGAGGGTCGCCCCAGCATTTT,CASSDRGSPQHF,.,TRBJ1-5,.,TRBV28
TGTGCCAGCAGCCCTCATGGCAGGGAGGAAAACTATGGCTACACCTTC,CASSPHGREENYGYTF,.,TRBJ1-2,.,TRBV16
TGTGCCAGCAGTGAGGGTGAATCGGGGACCTACGAGCAGTACTTC,CASSEGESGTYEQYF,.,TRBJ2-7,.,TRBV25-1
TGTGCCAGTAAGCCGGGACCGGACTACGAGCAGTACTTC,CASKPGPDYEQYF,.,TRBJ2-7,.,TRBV19
TGTGCCAGCAGCTTAACAGGACAGGGCCCTCAGCCCCAGCATTTT,CASSLTGQGPQPQHF,TRBD1,TRBJ1-5,.,TRBV7-2
TGTGCCAGCAGCTCAGGACGTAGCTCCTACGAGCAGTACTTC,CASSSGRSSYEQYF,.,TRBJ2-7,.,TRBV7-3
TGTGCCAGCAGCGGACAGGCAGGACAGGGGGACACTGAAGCTTTCTTT,CASSGQAGQGDTEAFF,TRBD1,TRBJ1-1,.,TRBV5-6
TGTGCCAGCTCACCACCTTGGGGTAATGAAAAACTGTTTTTT,CASSPPWGNEKLFF,.,TRBJ1-4,.,TRBV18
TGCGCCAGCAGCCAACAGGGATGGGCTGAAGCTTTCTTT,CASSQQGWAEAFF,.,TRBJ1-1,once,TRBV5-1
TGTGCCAGCAGCCCCAGGACAGGGAATGGCGGCTACACCTTC,CASSPRTGNGGYTF,TRBD1,TRBJ1-2,.,TRBV5-6
TGTGCCAGCTCCGCACAGGAAAGAGGCGGAAATGAGCAGTTCTTC,CASSAQERGGNEQFF,.,TRBJ2-1,.,TRBV18
TGTGCCAGCAGTGATTATGGGACAGGGGGGTGGGGCACTGAAGCTTTCTTT,CASSDYGTGGWGTEAFF,TRBD1,TRBJ1-1,once,TRBV2
TGCGCCAGCAGCCCCGGGACAGGGACCTTTGAAGCTTTCTTT,CASSPGTGTFEAFF,TRBD1,TRBJ1-1,.,TRBV5-1
TGTGCCAGCCGGTCGGGAGAAACCGGGGAGCTGTTTTTT,CASRSGETGELFF,.,TRBJ2-2,.,TRBV2
TGTGCCAGCAGCTTATTGTGGGCGGCGGGACGAGCGAACACCGGGGAGCTGTTTTTT,CASSLLWAAGRANTGELFF,.,TRBJ2-2,.,TRBV11-2
TGTGCCAGCAGGGGGGACGCGGGGACTCGGGACACTGAAGCTTTCTTT,CASRGDAGTRDTEAFF,.,TRBJ1-1,.,TRBV7-9
TGTGCCAGCTCACCAATAACTGGGACAGCCTACAATGAGCAGTTCTTC,CASSPITGTAYNEQFF,TRBD1,TRBJ2-1,.,TRBV18
TGTGCCAGCAGCCAACAGCCAGGCTCAGCGGATACGCAGTATTTT,CASSQQPGSADTQYF,.,TRBJ2-3,.,TRBV7-8
TGTGCCAGCAGTGAAGATCCTCAGGGTGGGTCACCCCTCCACTTT,CASSEDPQGGSPLHF,.,TRBJ1-6,.,TRBV2
TGTGCCACCTCTCTCGGAGGACAGATCTACGAGCAGTACTTC,CATSLGGQIYEQYF,.,TRBJ2-7,.,TRBV25-1
TGTGCCAGCAGCTCCCGACTAGCGGGAGGGTCCTACGAGCAGTACTTC,CASSSRLAGGSYEQYF,TRBD2,TRBJ2-7,.,TRBV7-9
TGTGCCAGCAGTCGGACTAGCGGGAGCCCTGGGGAGCTGTTTTTT,CASSRTSGSPGELFF,TRBD2,TRBJ2-2,once,TRBV2
TGTGCCAGCAGCGTAGGTCCAGGGGGCACCGGAACAACTAATGAAAAACTGTTTTTT,CASSVGPGGTGTTNEKLFF,TRBD1,TRBJ1-4,once,TRBV9
TGTGCCATCAGTGAGAGGGGGACAGGGATGAATGAGCAGTTCTTC,CAISERGTGMNEQFF,TRBD1,TRBJ2-1,.,TRBV10-3